The rows below give T cell receptor beta chains drawn from one sample of a study of vaccination and CD4 T cells after COVID-19. TCRdb re-called the PCR reads through MiXCR, storing one row per CDR3 protein. The sample lists over 10,000 distinct CDR3 sequences, roughly 76% occurring once. The antigens of these receptors remain unknown. The specimen sequenced was CD4+ T cells from blood, cultured in vitro. Every receptor here comes from a human donor who had recovered from COVID-19. The CDR3 runs from the conserved cysteine through the conserved F or W. Fields, in order: V gene, J gene, clone size, CDR3 length, D gene, CDR3 protein, CDR3 DNA. D genes are given only for firm matches. Where a row states a size, it is once, few, many or the class of an expanded clone; other rows omit it.

>TRBV19|TRBJ1-5|-|14|TRBD1
CASSTSGGSKPQHF
TGTGCCAGTAGTACCTCAGGGGGCAGCAAGCCCCAGCATTTT
>TRBV20-1|TRBJ2-5|-|11|-
CSARDPETQYF
TGCAGTGCTAGAGATCCAGAGACCCAGTACTTC
>TRBV20-1|TRBJ1-1|-|15|-
CSAREGGARNTEAFF
TGCAGTGCTAGAGAGGGCGGCGCTCGGAACACTGAAGCTTTCTTT
>TRBV20-1|TRBJ1-5|-|18|-
CSVYQSGRTVLSNQPQHF
TGCAGTGTATACCAATCCGGCAGGACAGTACTTAGCAATCAGCCCCAGCATTTT
>TRBV20-1|TRBJ2-7|few|15|TRBD2
CSARDWTSGSYEQYF
TGCAGTGCTAGAGATTGGACTAGCGGCTCCTACGAGCAGTACTTC
>TRBV7-9|TRBJ2-2|-|14|-
CASSLRRSQGELFF
TGTGCCAGCAGCTTACGACGGAGCCAAGGGGAGCTGTTTTTT
>TRBV12-3/TRBV12-4|TRBJ1-2|-|12|-
CASSLGRVRYTF
TGTGCCAGCAGTTTAGGTCGGGTCCGCTACACCTTC
>TRBV6-2/TRBV6-3|TRBJ1-2|-|13|TRBD1
CASCGQENYGYTF
TGTGCCAGCTGCGGACAGGAGAACTATGGCTACACCTTC
>TRBV27|TRBJ1-2|-|13|TRBD1
CASSAGTVYGYTF
TGTGCCAGCAGTGCCGGGACAGTATATGGCTACACCTTC
>TRBV2|TRBJ1-1|-|15|-
CASIPVRLVNTEAFF
TGTGCCAGCATCCCCGTGCGGCTGGTGAACACTGAAGCTTTCTTT
>TRBV20-1|TRBJ2-7|-|15|TRBD2
CSARDRRAGGREQYF
TGCAGTGCTAGAGATCGGCGAGCGGGAGGTCGCGAGCAGTACTTC
>TRBV25-1|TRBJ1-5|-|16|-
CASSVYRQTGNQPQHF
TGTGCCAGCAGTGTCTACCGACAGACAGGCAATCAGCCCCAGCATTTT
>TRBV20-1|TRBJ2-3|-|14|TRBD2
CSARLAASTDTQYF
TGCAGTGCCAGACTAGCGGCTAGCACAGATACGCAGTATTTT
>TRBV20-1|TRBJ1-2|-|14|-
CSAMERDTRYGYTF
TGCAGTGCTATGGAAAGGGACACCCGCTATGGCTACACCTTC
>TRBV6-1|TRBJ1-1|-|14|-
CASRTDGLNTEAFF
TGTGCCAGCAGGACCGACGGGTTGAACACTGAAGCTTTCTTT
>TRBV6-1|TRBJ2-3|-|12|-
CASSRDTQWEYF
TGTGCCAGCAGTCGGGACACCCAATGGGAGTATTTT
>TRBV12-3/TRBV12-4|TRBJ2-5|-|14|-
CASRPRGGTETQYF
TGTGCCAGCCGCCCTCGCGGGGGCACAGAGACCCAGTACTTC
>TRBV20-1|TRBJ2-5|-|14|TRBD2
CSATSGKYLKTQYF
TGCAGTGCTACTAGCGGGAAGTATCTAAAGACCCAGTACTTC
>TRBV6-2/TRBV6-3|TRBJ1-1|-|13|-
CASSSLWYHEAFF
TGTGCCAGCAGTTCCCTGTGGTACCATGAAGCTTTCTTT
>TRBV28|TRBJ1-1|-|12|-
CASSLRRTEAFF
TGTGCCAGCAGTTTACGGCGAACTGAAGCTTTCTTT
>TRBV18|TRBJ1-2|-|12|-
CASSRQTAGYTF
TGTGCCAGCTCACGGCAGACTGCGGGCTACACCTTC
>TRBV7-2|TRBJ1-2|once|15|-
CASSPPRVGGYGYTF
TGTGCCAGCAGCCCCCCCCGTGTCGGGGGCTATGGCTACACCTTC
>TRBV18|TRBJ1-1|-|13|TRBD1
CASSPTGPEEAFF
TGTGCCAGCTCACCGACAGGGCCCGAAGAAGCTTTCTTT
>TRBV20-1|TRBJ2-3|few|14|-
CSARDGGRTDTQYF
TGCAGTGCTAGAGATGGAGGACGCACAGATACGCAGTATTTT
>TRBV25-1|TRBJ2-3|-|16|TRBD2
CASSAWTSGSPDTQYF
TGTGCCAGCAGTGCTTGGACTAGCGGGAGCCCAGATACGCAGTATTTT
>TRBV24-1|TRBJ2-3|-|12|-
CATSDRTNTQYF
TGTGCCACCAGTGACCGGACCAATACGCAGTATTTT
>TRBV7-2|TRBJ1-5|-|15|-
CASSLAPSSNQPQHF
TGTGCCAGCAGCTTAGCGCCCAGTAGCAATCAGCCCCAGCATTTT
>TRBV20-1|TRBJ1-1|few|15|-
CSARDLGGMNTEAFF
TGCAGTGCTAGAGATTTAGGGGGTATGAACACTGAAGCTTTCTTT
>TRBV2|TRBJ1-6|-|14|-
CASSVTGTNSPLHF
TGTGCCAGCAGTGTTACCGGGACTAATTCACCCCTCCACTTT
>TRBV7-2|TRBJ1-4|-|14|TRBD1
CASSRTGANEKLFF
TGTGCCAGCAGCCGGACAGGGGCTAATGAAAAACTGTTTTTT
>TRBV20-1|TRBJ1-3|few|12|-
CGTRRAGNTIYF
TGCGGGACACGCCGCGCGGGTAACACCATATATTTT